This TCR beta chain was recorded in a study of T cells in tuberculosis (dated by TCRdb to between 2018 and 2020). For the wider study: To characterize T cells specific for the mycobacterial lipid antigen glucose monomycolate (GMM), the study used CD1B tetramers together with high-throughput TCR immunosequencing. IGRA-negative adolescents, IGRA-positive adolescents with latent tuberculosis and adults with active tuberculosis, around 9 per group, were compared in a South African clinical cohort. The paper's findings and limits, for the study overall: Using GEM motif frequencies, a classifier achieved over 65% accuracy, whereas a classifier built on the diverse GMM-specific repertoire got to more than 85% accuracy (AUROC more than 0.85). Compared with IGRA-negative controls, TCR-alpha repertoires from active tuberculosis had smaller mean NN-distances to GMM-specific TCRs, which suggests clonal expansion of these TCRs. Clinical samples were chosen by availability of cryopreserved specimens, and active tuberculosis cases were adults while controls were adolescents. The smaller NN-distances in active tuberculosis patients were driven in part by shorter CDR3-alpha lengths, while the difference seen for TCR-beta was not statistically significant.

From its cysteine to its phenylalanine, the CDR3 spans 15 amino acids. Left in the record is the CDR3 DNA by itself, 45 bases read in frame from the first base. Sequences MNHEY (CDR1) and SVGAGI (CDR2) are obtained from the germline V gene. V is pared back by 6 bases and J by 8 bases, with 22 bases lying between the germline termini. Notes on this clone: This receptor's antigen is unknown. Nothing much larger sits one base from this clone, and base qualities are not available.

At study entry, a tuberculin skin test and the QuantiFERON-TB GOLD In-Tube IGRA were used to screen adolescents for latent tuberculosis infection. Immunosequencing of unsorted cryopreserved PBMC covered, on average, approximately 100,000 T cells per clinical donor. Eleven high schools in the Worcester region of the Western Cape, South Africa, served as enrollment sites for adolescents aged 12 to 18 years. Ten or so M. tuberculosis-infected adolescents and some 10 uninfected adolescents, matched for age and sex, were selected. PBMC from adolescents were isolated by density centrifugation from freshly drawn heparinized blood and were then cryopreserved. TCR libraries were generated with the immunoSEQ multiplex PCR assay, using TCR-beta and/or TCR-alpha/delta assays for each sample. The Illumina high-throughput platform was used to sequence the amplified TCR libraries. Concerning the study's data processing: Clustering and dimensionality reduction relied on pairwise TCRdist distances among GMM-specific receptors from T cells that were either sorted ex vivo or expanded in vitro. The score assigned to each clinical repertoire was mean NN-distance, meaning the average TCRdist to the nearest 10% of tetramer-positive reference sequences. GEM TCR motif frequency was calculated as the fraction of unique TCRs that matched known GEM sequences in V/J usage and CDR3 length. Linear discriminant analysis with leave-one-out cross-validation, implemented in scikit-learn, was used to classify active tuberculosis. The table was pulled from immuneACCESS by TCRdb, which kept in-frame rearrangements only. Such tables lose some clones; where checked, under half of the loss comes from unresolved V genes, and the rest has no known cause. Clone size and V and J calls were adopted from that table, with D and trimming inferred from the DNA. The sample profile shows about 35,000 clones; about nine tenths of them were found once. Approximately 8.1% of the sample is taken by the ten largest.

The V gene is TRBV6-5 and the J gene is TRBJ1-2; 5 matching bases give a weak D call of TRBD1. The sequence derives from a donor aged 10 to 29 with latent tuberculosis or without tuberculosis infection. Some clones in this sample may be carry-over from other donors' samples. Sequenced input: PBMCs. The DNA is as follows: TGTGCCAGCAGGACTCCAGGGCCCGGCTTTTTGGGCTACACCTTC. It specifies CASRTPGPGFLGYTF.